This T cell receptor (beta chain) appears in the sequencing data of a study of control samples from healthy donors and cancer patients. Measured with immunoSEQ multiplex PCR; TCRdb has only the in-frame clones, and not every one. The sample lists about 180,000 clones; 91% were seen once. The V and J ends lost 2 bases and 2 bases respectively, with 21 bases between them. There are 18 residues in the CDR3. This chain joins TRBV23-1 and TRBJ1-2; no reliable D call. TRBV23-1 is labeled an ORF, and its function is uncertain. Sequences were obtained from blood. The sequence derives from a woman in her 40s in good health. The CDR3 loop is CASSQMTTRVGRNYGYTF. CDR3 nucleotides: TGCGCCAGCAGTCAAATGACCACGAGGGTCGGGCGGAACTATGGCTACACCTTC.